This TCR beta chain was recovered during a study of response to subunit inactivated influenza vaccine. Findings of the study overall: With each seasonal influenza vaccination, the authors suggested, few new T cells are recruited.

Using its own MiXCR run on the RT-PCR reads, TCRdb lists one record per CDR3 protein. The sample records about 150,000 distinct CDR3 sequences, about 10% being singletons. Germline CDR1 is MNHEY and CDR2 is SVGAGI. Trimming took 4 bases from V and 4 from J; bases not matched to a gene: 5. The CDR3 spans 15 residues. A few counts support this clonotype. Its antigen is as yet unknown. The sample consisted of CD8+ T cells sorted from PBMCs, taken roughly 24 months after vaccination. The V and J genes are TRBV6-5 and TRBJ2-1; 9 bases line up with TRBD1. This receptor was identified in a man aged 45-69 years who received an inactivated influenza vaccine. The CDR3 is CASSSTGGLYNEQFF. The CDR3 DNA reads TGTGCCAGCAGTTCCACAGGGGGCCTGTACAATGAGCAGTTCTTC.